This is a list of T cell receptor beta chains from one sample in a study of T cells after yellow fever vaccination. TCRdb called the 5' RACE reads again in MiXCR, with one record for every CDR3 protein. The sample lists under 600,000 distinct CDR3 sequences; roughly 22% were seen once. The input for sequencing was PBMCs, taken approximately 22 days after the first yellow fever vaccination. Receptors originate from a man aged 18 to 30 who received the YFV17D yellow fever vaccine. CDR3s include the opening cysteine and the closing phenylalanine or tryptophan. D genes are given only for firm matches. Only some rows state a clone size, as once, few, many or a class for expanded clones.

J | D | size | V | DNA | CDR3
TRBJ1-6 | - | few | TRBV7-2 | TGTGCCAGCAGCTTATCAGGGGCGCGTAATTCACCCCTCCACTTT | CASSLSGARNSPLHF
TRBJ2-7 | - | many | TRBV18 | TGTGCCAGCTCACCGGGCGGCACCTACGAGCAGTACTTC | CASSPGGTYEQYF
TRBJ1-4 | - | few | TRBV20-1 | TGCAGTGCTAGAGACAGTTTTGGCGAAAAACTGTTTTTT | CSARDSFGEKLFF
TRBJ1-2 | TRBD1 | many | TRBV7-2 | TGTGCCAGCAGCTCGACAGGGAACACGGATGGCTACACCTTC | CASSSTGNTDGYTF
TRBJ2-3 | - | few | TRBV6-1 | TGTGCCAGCAGCCCCCAGGGACAAGCCAGACGATACACAGATACGCAGTATTTT | CASSPQGQARRYTDTQYF
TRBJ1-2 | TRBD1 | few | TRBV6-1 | TGTGCCAGCAGTAGCCGGACAGGGGTGTATGGCTACACCTTC | CASSSRTGVYGYTF
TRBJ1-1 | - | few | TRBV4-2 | TGTGCCAGCAGCCAAGATGGGCAGCTGAACACTGAAGCTTTCTTT | CASSQDGQLNTEAFF
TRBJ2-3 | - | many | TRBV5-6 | TGTGCCAGCAGCCGGAGTTCGACGGGCACAGATACGCAGTATTTT | CASSRSSTGTDTQYF
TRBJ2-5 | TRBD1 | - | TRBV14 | TGTGCCAGCAGCCGATTCCCCGACAGGGGCATTGGGGAGACCCAGTACTTC | CASSRFPDRGIGETQYF
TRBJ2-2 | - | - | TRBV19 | TGTGCCAGTAGTATATGGGGGATCGCCGGGGAGCTGTTTTTT | CASSIWGIAGELFF
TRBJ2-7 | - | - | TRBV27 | TGTGCCAGCAGTTTCTTGGGGGCGCGCGAGCAGTACTTC | CASSFLGAREQYF
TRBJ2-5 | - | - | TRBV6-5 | TGTGCCAGCAGGTGGGGGGGGCGGGGGGAGACCCAGTACTTC | CASRWGGRGETQYF
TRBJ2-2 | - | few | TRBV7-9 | TGTGCCAGCCATTGGGGCACCGGGGAGCTGTTTTTT | CASHWGTGELFF
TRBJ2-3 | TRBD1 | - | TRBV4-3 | TGCGCCAGCAGCCAATACCGGGACAGGGAATCAGATACGCAGTATTTT | CASSQYRDRESDTQYF
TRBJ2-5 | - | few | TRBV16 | TGTGCCAGCAGCCAATTCGGTGGCCCTCCCCCCCAAGAGACCCAGTACTTC | CASSQFGGPPPQETQYF
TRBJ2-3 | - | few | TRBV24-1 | TGTGCCACCAGTGGTTCAGGCCCAGATACGCAGTATTTT | CATSGSGPDTQYF
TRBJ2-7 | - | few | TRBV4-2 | TGTGCCAGCAGCCAAGGAGGGGGTAGCTCCTACGAGCAGTACTTC | CASSQGGGSSYEQYF
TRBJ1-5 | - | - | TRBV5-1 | TGCGCCAGCAGCTTGGGGGGGGACCTCGAGCCCCAGCATTTT | CASSLGGDLEPQHF
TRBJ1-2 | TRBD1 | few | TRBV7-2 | TGTGCCAGCAGCCCCCACGGTGGGGGACAGTTCTATGGCTACACCTTC | CASSPHGGGQFYGYTF
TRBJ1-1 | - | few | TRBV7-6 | TGTGCCAGCAGCTCTCGAGACGGGAGAGGCACTGAAGCTTTCTTT | CASSSRDGRGTEAFF
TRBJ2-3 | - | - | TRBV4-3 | TGCGCCAGCAGCCAAGACCCCGCGTCCACAGATACGCAGTATTTT | CASSQDPASTDTQYF
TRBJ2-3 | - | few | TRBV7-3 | TGTGCCAGCAGCTTAACGGGGGTTGGGGGGCCAGATACGCAGTATTTT | CASSLTGVGGPDTQYF
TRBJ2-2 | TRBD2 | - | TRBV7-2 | TGTGCCAGCAGCTTAGCGCTGGCGGGGGAGTCCGGGGAGCTGTTTTTT | CASSLALAGESGELFF
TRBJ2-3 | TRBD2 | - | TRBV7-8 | TGTGCCAGCACAACGGCGGGCGGGGGGACAGATACGCAGTATTTT | CASTTAGGGTDTQYF
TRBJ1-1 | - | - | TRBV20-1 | TGCAGTGCTAGCCCTATTGGGGCTATGAACACTGAAGCTTTCTTT | CSASPIGAMNTEAFF
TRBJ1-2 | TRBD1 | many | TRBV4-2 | TGTGCCAGCAGCCAAGAGGGGACAGTCGTTTACTATGGCTACACCTTC | CASSQEGTVVYYGYTF
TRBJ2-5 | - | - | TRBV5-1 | TGCGCCAGCAGCTTAGTCATGTCAGAAGAGACCCAGTACTTC | CASSLVMSEETQYF
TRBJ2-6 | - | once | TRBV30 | TGTGCCTGGAGTGTATATGGGGCCAACGTCCTGACTTTC | CAWSVYGANVLTF
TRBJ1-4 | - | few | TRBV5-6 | TGTGCCAGCAGCCATACAATGGGACAAGAGCCTGAAAAACTGTTTTTT | CASSHTMGQEPEKLFF
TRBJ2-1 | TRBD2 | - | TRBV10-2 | TGCGCCAGCAGGGAGGAGGCGGGGGACTACAATGAGCAGTTCTTC | CASREEAGDYNEQFF
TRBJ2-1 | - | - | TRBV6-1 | TGTGCCAGCAGTGAAGGGCGGGCGTGGGGTGAGCAGTTCTTC | CASSEGRAWGEQFF
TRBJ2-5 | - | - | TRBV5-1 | TGCGCCAGCAGCTTGAGGGACGGCCTCCAAGAGACCCAGTACTTC | CASSLRDGLQETQYF
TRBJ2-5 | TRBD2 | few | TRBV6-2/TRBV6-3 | TGTGCCAGCAGCTTCCTAGCGGATCAAGAGACCCAGTACTTC | CASSFLADQETQYF
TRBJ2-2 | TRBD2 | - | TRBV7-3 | TGTGCCAGCAGCTTAAACCTAGCGGGGGGTGTCGGGGAGCTGTTTTTT | CASSLNLAGGVGELFF
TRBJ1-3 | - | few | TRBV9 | TGTGCCAGCAGCCCTCGTGGGGCAGGACTCTCTGGAAACACCATATATTTT | CASSPRGAGLSGNTIYF
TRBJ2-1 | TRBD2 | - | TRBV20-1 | TGCAGTGCTGATAGCGGGGGGCCCAGCTCCTACAATGAGCAGTTCTTC | CSADSGGPSSYNEQFF
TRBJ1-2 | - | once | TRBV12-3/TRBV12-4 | TGTGCCAGCAGTTTCCACAGTTCTGATGGCTACACCTTC | CASSFHSSDGYTF
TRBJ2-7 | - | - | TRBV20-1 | TGCAGTGCTAGGGTCAGCAACAGGGCCGCCTACGAGCAGTACTTC | CSARVSNRAAYEQYF
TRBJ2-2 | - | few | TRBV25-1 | TGTGCCAGCAGTGGAAGTGAGAGTTTCGTTCCCGGGGAGCTGTTTTTT | CASSGSESFVPGELFF
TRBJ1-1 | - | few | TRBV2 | TGTGCCAGCAGTGCCCGTGGTGGGTATGGAGGTTCCGGACCCAACACTGAAGCTTTCTTT | CASSARGGYGGSGPNTEAFF
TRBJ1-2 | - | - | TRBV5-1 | TGCGCCAGCAGCTCGGAAGGGGCTGGCGGCTACACCTTC | CASSSEGAGGYTF
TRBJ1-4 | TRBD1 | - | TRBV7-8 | TGTGCCAGCAGCTTACGGACAGGGCGCCCCAATGAAAAACTGTTTTTT | CASSLRTGRPNEKLFF
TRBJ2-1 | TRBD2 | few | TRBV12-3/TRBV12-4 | TGTGCCAGCAGTTCCAGCGGGGGCACCTCCTACAATGAGCAGTTCTTC | CASSSSGGTSYNEQFF
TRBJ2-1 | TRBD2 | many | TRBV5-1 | TGCGCCAGCAGCACTCTACTAGCGGGGGGTGTCGATGAGCAGTTCTTC | CASSTLLAGGVDEQFF
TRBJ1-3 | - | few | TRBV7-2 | TGTGCCAGCAGCTCATTCATACAGGGAGGAGGAAACACCATATATTTT | CASSSFIQGGGNTIYF
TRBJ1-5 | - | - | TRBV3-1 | TGTGCCAGCAGCCGCCTCGGCGGCGATCAGCCCCAGCATTTT | CASSRLGGDQPQHF
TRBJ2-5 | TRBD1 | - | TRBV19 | TGTGCCAGTAGCCAGGCGAGGGGGCTTCAAGAGACCCAGTACTTC | CASSQARGLQETQYF